This record looks at one T cell receptor beta chain sequence and its context. The data were taken from a study of blood T cell repertoires in COVID-19. Study information: Italy, Spain and the United States were the sources of the convalescent and acute COVID-19 samples. T cells, B-cell-depleted T cells, or PBMCs provided the cDNA or gDNA that served as material.

Original methodology: Estimated nucleated cell counts came from reference gene primer amplification. The repertoire was sequenced with immunoSEQ multiplex PCR; TCRdb's copy has only in-frame clones and lacks some. V and J calls and clone size are copied from that table; D and trimming were computed from the DNA. Of under 250,000 clones listed, around four fifths are singletons. Germline values: CDR1 SEHNR, CDR2 FQNEAQ (reference sequence). Trimming removed 0 bases from V and 5 bases from J, with 14 bases in between. This CDR3 is 15 amino acids long. The origin of this receptor is a man aged 40-49 years with active or convalescent COVID-19. The chain employs TRBV7-9 and TRBJ2-7; TRBD2 might be the D (6 bases). Material for sequencing was peripheral blood. CDR3 residues: CASSLAPGSSHEQYF. The DNA for the CDR3 is TGTGCCAGCAGCTTAGCTCCCGGGAGTAGCCACGAGCAGTACTTC.